This TCR beta chain originates from a study of STAT5B mutations in CD4+ large granular lymphocyte leukemia. Sequencing was performed with immunoSEQ multiplex PCR; in TCRdb, only in-frame clones are kept and a portion is missing. The table lists a few thousand clones, 77% of them singletons. Germline-derived CDR1 and CDR2 are SGDLS and YYNGEE. The CDR3 sequence is 15 residues long. The V gene lost 0 bases and the J gene lost 7 bases, with 14 bases spanning the gap. The origin of this receptor is a man in his 60s with CD4+ T-cell large granular lymphocyte leukemia. The specimen sequenced was PBMCs. The chain joins TRBV9 to TRBJ1-5, with D perhaps TRBD1 (5 bases). In nucleotides, the CDR3 is TGTGCCAGCAGCGTAGGGTCCGGGGCCGGGCAGCCCCAGCATTTT. Protein sequence: CASSVGSGAGQPQHF.